The sequence of this TCR beta chain was determined in a study of T cell responses to AZD1222 COVID-19 vaccine. On this clone: The antigen remains undetermined.

Germline lookup yields CDR1 SQVTM and CDR2 ANQGSEA. This CDR3 has 14 amino acids. V lost 5 bases and J lost 6, with 17 bases in between. Whole-study results and caveats: Two AZD1222 administrations were followed by greater Spike-specific TCR breadth and depth. It was only a handful of AZD1222 recipients who were seropositive at baseline. Among vaccine-associated CD4 TCRs, coverage spanned spike, with dominance at 160-218 and 743-854. Samples come after the peak T cell response, not at day 14.

The table came from immunoSEQ multiplex PCR; TCRdb's copy has only in-frame clones and leaves some out. Among 120,000 or so clones listed, about 90% were seen once. The sequencing used peripheral blood, collected on day 0 of AZD1222 vaccination. The chain employs TRBV29-1 and TRBJ2-1; the D gene is possibly TRBD2 (6 bases). The receptor was derived from an adult in good health. The CDR3 region has the DNA TGCAGCGTTCGACTCCTTATGGGACTCAATGAGCAGTTCTTC. Its translation: CSVRLLMGLNEQFF.